The clone carrying this T cell receptor (beta chain) was seen only a few times. Antigen unknown. The entry originates in a study of T cells in localized non-small cell lung cancer. Per germline, CDR1 SGHVS and CDR2 FQNEAQ. This CDR3 has 14 residues. Germline trimming cut 3 bases from V and 5 bases from J; bases unmatched to any gene: 5. The study's findings and limits: Among the top 100 tumor clones, a median about 57 appeared in adjacent lung.

Method: immunoSEQ multiplex PCR; TCRdb's copy keeps in-frame clones and lacks some. This table has 50,000 to 60,000 clones, around three quarters appearing once. This rearrangement joins TRBV7-8 to TRBJ1-1; 8 bases match TRBD1. This specimen was PBMCs, taken before any cancer treatment. The TCR was taken from a woman aged 40-69 years with stage II lung adenocarcinoma. Here the CDR3 DNA reads TGTGCCAGCAGCTTCGACAGGGGAGGGACTGAAGCTTTCTTT. Translating gives CASSFDRGGTEAFF.